Below, one T cell receptor (beta chain) is given with its context. Original data processing: Amplification of reference gene primers provided the estimated nucleated cell counts. Only in-frame clones appear in the TCRdb table, and some are missing; sequencing was by immunoSEQ multiplex PCR. The V and J calls and clone size come from that table; D and trimming were worked out from the DNA. This table has 200,000 to 300,000 clones, roughly 86% appearing once. CDR3 size: 13 residues. V was clipped by 4 bases and J by 8 bases, with 9 bases between them. Germline CDR1 reads KGHSH; CDR2 reads LQKENI. The data originate from a study of blood T cell repertoires in COVID-19. Study-wide background: COVID-19 samples collected from the United States, Italy and Spain covered acute and convalescent phases. Sources were T cells, B-cell-depleted T cells, or PBMCs; the material itself was cDNA or gDNA.

The receptor was derived from a man in his fifties or sixties with acute or convalescent COVID-19. Sequencing was performed on peripheral blood. The rearrangement uses TRBV18 and TRBJ1-6; D not certain. The CDR3 DNA follows: TGTGCCAGCTCACGAGAGAATTATTCACCCCTCCACTTT. Protein: CASSRENYSPLHF.